The 26 T cell receptor beta chains below come from one sample, sequenced in a study of T cell changes during pregnancy in multiple sclerosis. TCRdb keeps only in-frame clones here, not all; method: immunoSEQ multiplex PCR. This table has more than 40,000 clones, roughly 92% appearing once. The sample consisted of CD4+ T cells from peripheral blood mononuclear cells, taken in the third trimester of pregnancy. Receptors were obtained from a female donor with multiple sclerosis, enrolled in a pregnancy study.

CDR3 in amino acids: CASTPEGGYQETQYF. The DNA for the CDR3 is TGTGCCAGCACTCCGGAGGGGGGGTACCAAGAGACCCAGTACTTC. V gene TRBV5-5 combines with J gene TRBJ2-5, with a weak D call TRBD2 (7 bases). Trimming took 6 bases from V and 0 from J, leaving 15 bases between them. The germline V gene encodes CDR1 SGHKS and CDR2 YYEKEE (reference sequence). This CDR3 has 15 residues.

This clone was counted a single time. The chain uses TRBV2 and TRBJ1-5; D perhaps matches TRBD1 (6 bases). Germline loops: CDR1 SNHLY, CDR2 FYNNEI. Trimming removed 0 bases at V and 3 bases at J, with 12 bases between. The CDR3 consists of 16 residues. The CDR3 sequence: CASSEAGGPSNQPQHF. CDR3 DNA sequence: TGTGCCAGCAGTGAAGCTGGGGGCCCTTCCAATCAGCCCCAGCATTTT.

This chain uses TRBV7-9 with TRBJ1-1; D remains ambiguous. The CDR3 sequence is 14 residues long. Trimming left V 5 bases short and J 3 bases short, with 13 bases between. Germline assignment: CDR1 SEHNR and CDR2 FQNEAQ (reference sequence). In DNA, the CDR3 is TGTGCCAGCAGCCCTTGGCGAGGGTACACTGAAGCTTTCTTT. As protein: CASSPWRGYTEAFF.

V is TRBV19 and J is TRBJ2-7; weak D call: TRBD1 (6 bases). Trimming pared 5 bases from V and 1 base from J, leaving 12 bases between. In germline, CDR1 is LNHDA, CDR2 SQIVND (reference sequence). The CDR3 loop spans 14 amino acids. The CDR3 DNA is TGTGCCAGTAGTTCCGCAGGGGTTTCCTACGAGCAGTACTTC. It specifies CASSSAGVSYEQYF.

The chain has TRBV11-1 and TRBJ2-3; D is unresolved. The V and J ends lost 5 bases and 0 bases respectively, with 15 bases between them. This CDR3 spans 16 amino acids. Germline V gives CDR1 SGHAT, CDR2 FQDESV (reference sequence). As DNA, the CDR3 is TGTGCCAGCAGCCCGGAACAGCCTCTTAGCACAGATACGCAGTATTTT. This sequence encodes CASSPEQPLSTDTQYF.

This sequence joins TRBV5-1 and TRBJ2-7, with TRBD2 identical over 11 bases. Looked up from germline, CDR1 is SGHRS and CDR2 is YFSETQ. This CDR3 is built from 16 residues. With V trimmed by 1 base and J by 4 bases, 7 bases remained unmatched. The CDR3 is CASSLSPGTSGYEQYF. The CDR3 DNA reads as TGCGCCAGCAGCTTGAGCCCCGGGACTAGCGGATACGAGCAGTACTTC.

This clone was counted a single time. V and J are TRBV4-3 and TRBJ2-1; 10 bases agree with TRBD2. With V trimmed by 4 bases and J by 7 bases, 7 bases remained unmatched. The CDR3 sequence is 15 residues long. Germline CDR1 LGHNA, CDR2 YSLEER. CDR3 residues: CASSLTSGMGNEQFF. The CDR3 nucleotides are TGCGCCAGCAGCCTCACTAGCGGGATGGGTAATGAGCAGTTCTTC.

The chain uses TRBV5-4 and TRBJ2-7, with D uncertain. The CDR3 totals 13 residues. Germline values: CDR1 SGHNT, CDR2 YYREEE (reference sequence). Between the trimmed V and J ends, which lost 3 bases and 5 bases, there was a span of 12 bases. In DNA, the CDR3 is TGTGCCAGCAGCTCCCCCTCCCGTAACGAGCAGTACTTC. Protein sequence: CASSSPSRNEQYF.

V gene TRBV19 combines with J gene TRBJ2-3; 9 bases line up with TRBD2. V lost 1 base to trimming and J lost 5 bases; unmatched junction nucleotides: 4. The CDR3 totals 15 residues. Germline V gives CDR1 LNHDA, CDR2 SQIVND (reference sequence). Written as DNA, the CDR3 is TGTGCCAGTAGTATAGGTAGCGGGAGTCTAGATACGCAGTATTTT. Protein sequence: CASSIGSGSLDTQYF. The entire variable domain, with the rest obtained from reference TRBV19 and TRBJ2-3, is as follows: DGGITQSPKYLFRKEGQNVTLSCEQNLNHDAMYWYRQDPGQGLRLIYYSQIVNDFQKGDIAEGYSVSREKKESFPLTVTSAQKNPTAFYLCASSIGSGSLDTQYFGPGTRLTVL.

J is TRBJ2-7 and V is TRBV5-1, with D maybe TRBD2 (5 bases). In germline, CDR1 is SGHRS, CDR2 YFSETQ. The CDR3 consists of 17 residues. V was pared by 2 bases and J by 5 bases, with 23 bases between. Here the CDR3 DNA reads TGCGCCAGCAGCTTCTTTTCGGTGGCCAACGGGGAGAACGAGCAGTACTTC. Translated: CASSFFSVANGENEQYF.

This clone came up a few times. The chain couples TRBV7-2 to TRBJ1-2; 10 nucleotides match TRBD1. CDR1 SGHTA and CDR2 FQGNSA come from the germline V gene. Trimming at V came to 5 bases and at J to 0 bases, leaving 9 bases not matched to a gene. This CDR3 spans 17 amino acids. CDR3 region: CASSPRDRGRANYGYTF. In DNA form, the CDR3 reads TGTGCCAGCAGCCCCCGGGACAGGGGCCGAGCTAACTATGGCTACACCTTC.

As DNA, the CDR3 is TGCGCCAGCAGCTTGGAGGGGGGGAGTGTCACTGAAGCTTTCTTT. Its translation is CASSLEGGSVTEAFF. The chain links TRBV5-1 to TRBJ1-1, with D possibly TRBD1 on 6 matching bases. The CDR3 runs to 15 residues. Trimming cost V 0 bases and J 4 bases, with 13 bases left between them. Germline V CDR1 and CDR2: SGHRS, YFSETQ.

The CDR3 spells CASSLRTGGRGANVLTF. Written as DNA, the CDR3 is TGTGCCAGCAGCTTGCGGACGGGGGGTCGGGGGGCCAACGTCCTGACTTTC. This chain links TRBV5-6 with TRBJ2-6, with 7 bases matching TRBD2. Trimming at V came to 1 base and at J to 4 bases, leaving 8 bases not matched to a gene. Germline CDR1 reads SGHDT; CDR2 reads YYEEEE. CDR3 size: 17 residues.

This clone was seen a few times. The chain links TRBV4-1 to TRBJ2-5; 8 bases are shared with TRBD2. CDR1 and CDR2 (germline): MGHRA, YSYEKL. The CDR3 runs to 16 residues. The V gene end was trimmed by 1 base and the J gene end by 5 bases; junction bases not matched to a gene: 9. This CDR3 reads CASSQAPAAGGETQYF. CDR3 sequence (DNA): TGCGCCAGCAGCCAAGCTCCGGCGGCGGGAGGTGAGACCCAGTACTTC.

This chain links TRBV11-1 with TRBJ2-1; D may be TRBD2 (6 bases). CDR3 length equals 15 residues. The V end lost 2 bases, the J end lost 3 bases, and 11 bases lay between the germline ends. CDR1 and CDR2 (germline): SGHAT, FQDESV (reference sequence). CDR3 DNA: TGTGCCAGCAGCTTAACGCCTAGCGACTACAATGAGCAGTTCTTC. Translating gives CASSLTPSDYNEQFF. Complete variable domain (other parts from reference TRBV11-1 and TRBJ2-1): EAEVAQSPRYKITEKSQAVAFWCDPISGHATLYWYRQILGQGPELLVQFQDESVVDDSQLPKDRFSAERLKGVDSTLKIQPAELGDSAMYLCASSLTPSDYNEQFFGPGTRLTVL.

V and J are TRBV5-1 and TRBJ2-3; possibly TRBD1 for D (5 bases). The CDR3 has 16 amino acids. Germline CDR1 reads SGHRS; CDR2 reads YFSETQ. V lost 0 bases, J lost 0 bases, and 11 bases lay in between. CDR3 sequence reads: CASSLGQLPSTDTQYF. The CDR3 nucleotides read TGCGCCAGCAGCTTGGGACAGCTACCTAGCACAGATACGCAGTATTTT.

The sample holds a few counts of this clone. This chain links TRBV15 with TRBJ1-1; 7 bases agree with TRBD1. This CDR3 is 14 amino acids long. Germline lookup yields CDR1 LNHNV and CDR2 YYDKDF (reference sequence). V shed 5 bases, J shed 3 bases, and the junction held 6 bases outside the gene matches. In nucleotides, the CDR3 is TGTGCCACCAGCGGGCAGGGGGTAGACACTGAAGCTTTCTTT. Its protein product is CATSGQGVDTEAFF.

This clone is a singleton in its sample. This rearrangement joins TRBV6-5 to TRBJ2-1; D possibly corresponds to TRBD2 (6 bases). V was trimmed by 2 bases and J by 4 bases, leaving 12 bases between them. Germline-derived CDR1 and CDR2 are MNHEY and SVGAGI. The CDR3 has 15 amino acids. CDR3 in amino acids: CASSYNGRPYNEQFF. CDR3 DNA sequence: TGTGCCAGCAGTTACAACGGGAGACCTTACAATGAGCAGTTCTTC.

The V call is TRBV9, the J call TRBJ2-5; D is possibly TRBD1 (5 bases). The CDR3 spans 15 residues. Looked up from germline, CDR1 is SGDLS and CDR2 is YYNGEE. V was shortened by 4 bases and J by 4 bases, with 17 bases between the two germline ends. The CDR3 nucleotides are TGTGCCAGCAGCCTCAGGGATCTAAGAGCAGAGACCCAGTACTTC. It is translated as CASSLRDLRAETQYF.

V usage is TRBV7-8 and J usage is TRBJ2-1; no clear D. Between the trimmed V and J ends, which lost 5 bases and 4 bases, there was a span of 6 bases. Germline V gene lookup returns CDR1 SGHVS and CDR2 FQNEAQ. CDR3 length: 12 amino acids. CDR3 residues: CASSHQYNEQFF. The DNA of the CDR3 is TGTGCCAGCAGCCATCAATACAATGAGCAGTTCTTC.

CDR3 DNA: TGTGCCAGCTCTTCAGGGGTGGGGGGCTACACCTTC. It is translated as CASSSGVGGYTF. The chain uses TRBV28 and TRBJ1-2; D may be TRBD1 (6 bases). Germline V gene sequence: CDR1 MDHEN, CDR2 SYDVKM. This CDR3 has 12 residues. With 8 bases removed from V and 8 bases from J, the gap between germline ends came to 15 bases.

The chain links TRBV19 to TRBJ1-5; 7 bases line up with TRBD1. The CDR3 extends over 17 amino acids. The V segment lost 5 bases and the J segment 2 bases; nucleotides outside the gene matches: 12. In germline, CDR1 is LNHDA, CDR2 SQIVND (reference sequence). The CDR3 DNA is TGTGCCAGTAGTGTCCCTCAGGGGGGTGGTGGCAATCAGCCCCAGCATTTT. Residues: CASSVPQGGGGNQPQHF.

The genes are TRBV11-2 and TRBJ1-1, with D possibly being TRBD1 (5 bases). V shed 2 bases and J shed 2 bases, with 9 bases lying between them. The CDR3 has 14 residues. From germline, CDR1 is SGHAT and CDR2 FQNNGV. The CDR3 region is CASSLRGYNTEAFF. CDR3 DNA: TGTGCCAGCAGCTTAAGGGGTTACAACACTGAAGCTTTCTTT.

As regards this clone: A read error may account for a junction end that differs from germline. The V gene is TRBV19, the J gene TRBJ2-7; 7 bases line up with TRBD1. Germline assignment: CDR1 LNHDA and CDR2 SQIVND (reference sequence). The CDR3 has 15 amino acids. The CDR3 here is CASSIDLAGGYEQYF. The CDR3 nucleotides are TGTGCCAGTAGCATAGATCTGGCAGGGGGATACGAGCAGTACTTC. Using reference TRBV19 and TRBJ2-7 for the parts outside the CDR3, the full variable domain is DGGITQSPKYLFRKEGQNVTLSCEQNLNHDAMYWYRQDPGQGLRLIYYSQIVNDFQKGDIAEGYSVSREKKESFPLTVTSAQKNPTAFYLCASSIDLAGGYEQYFGPGTRLTVT.

The chain uses TRBV7-9 and TRBJ1-2; D may be TRBD1 (5 bases). V lost 4 bases, J lost 4 bases, and 16 bases lay in between. CDR1 SEHNR and CDR2 FQNEAQ come from the germline V gene (reference sequence). CDR3 length equals 15 residues. Here the CDR3 DNA reads TGTGCCAGCAGCTACGAGGGAGGGCAGGGCTATGGCTACACCTTC. Translating gives CASSYEGGQGYGYTF.

This rearrangement joins TRBV5-6 to TRBJ2-7, with 7 bases fitting TRBD1. The V gene's germline CDR1 is SGHDT and CDR2 YYEEEE. V gave up 0 bases and J gave up 7 bases; unmatched junction bases: 7. The CDR3 has 14 residues. The CDR3: CASSLVQGLGEQYF. CDR3 DNA sequence: TGTGCCAGCAGCTTGGTACAGGGGCTGGGGGAGCAGTACTTC.